A single T cell receptor (beta chain) is shown here with its context. Looked up from germline, CDR1 is SEHNR and CDR2 is FQNEAQ (reference sequence). The CDR3 consists of 15 residues. V gave up 5 bases and J gave up 3 bases, with 16 bases separating them. This sample was included in a study of blood T cell repertoires in COVID-19. For the study at large: T cells, B-cell-depleted T cells, or PBMCs supplied cDNA or gDNA.

In the original processing: Using reference gene primer amplification, nucleated cell counts were estimated. Sequenced by immunoSEQ multiplex PCR; TCRdb stores in-frame clones only, minus some. The DNA gave D and trimming, while V, J and clone size come from that table. The repertoire has approximately 350,000 clones, about 89% of them found once; the top ten carry roughly 1.2%. This receptor was identified in a man aged 35 to 55 with acute or convalescent COVID-19. The specimen was peripheral blood. V usage is TRBV7-9 and J usage is TRBJ1-1; tentative D call: TRBD1 (6 bases). The CDR3 loop reads CASSPGVGWDTEAFF. CDR3 DNA sequence: TGTGCCAGCAGCCCAGGGGTGGGGTGGGACACTGAAGCTTTCTTT.